Given below is one TCR beta chain in context. The data were obtained in a study of shared clonotypes between healthy human individuals. The unsorted samples had approximately 90 million PBMCs used for genomic DNA. The material for each subset, its genomic DNA, was split evenly across several immunoSEQ plates. Replicate PCRs for unsorted PBMC used approximately 320 ng DNA (roughly 29,000 T cell genomes). Using ten immunoSEQ deep assay plates, investigators sequenced unsorted PBMC DNA. This table comes from immunoSEQ multiplex PCR, and its TCRdb copy is limited to in-frame clones, with some not included. This sample has about 450,000 clones, with around 79% found just once. The sequencing input was PBMCs. This receptor was taken from a woman between 40 and 55 years old in good health. Some clones in this sample may be carry-over from other donors' samples.

Written as DNA, the CDR3 is TGCACCAGCGTCTCTAGCGGCCACAATGAGCAGTTCTTC. The encoded protein is CTSVSSGHNEQFF. V gene TRBV1 combines with J gene TRBJ2-1; the DNA was not compared with TRBD2, the D call given in the table. TRBV1 is a pseudogene locus. The CDR3 has 13 residues.